The rows below give T cell receptor beta chains drawn from one sample of a study of T-cell memory formation after mild COVID-19. From the 5' RACE reads, TCRdb called clonotypes with MiXCR, one entry per CDR3 protein. The table records approximately 260,000 distinct CDR3 sequences, 16% of them present only once. The sequenced material came from PBMCs or a T cell subset sorted from them (not recorded which). The receptors originated from a man aged 18 to 30 who had mild COVID-19 (a few samples of this study predate the infection). Cell type and time point are not known. Each CDR3 is given with its conserved first and last residue. The order of the fields is D gene, CDR3 length, clone size, V gene, J gene, CDR3 DNA, CDR3 protein. A D gene is named only where the DNA matches it firmly. The listing skips clone size in some rows; elsewhere it reads once, few, many or a size class.

D: -
length: 14
size: -
V: TRBV2
J: TRBJ1-1
DNA: TGTGCCAGCTTACTGGACAAGCTGAACACTGAAGCTTTCTTT
CDR3: CASLLDKLNTEAFF

D: -
length: 13
size: many
V: TRBV9
J: TRBJ1-1
DNA: TGTGCCAGCAGCAAAGGGGGGGGCCCTGAAGCTTTCTTT
CDR3: CASSKGGGPEAFF

D: -
length: 11
size: -
V: TRBV6-6
J: TRBJ2-5
DNA: TGTGCCAGCAGTTACGATGAGACCCAGTACTTC
CDR3: CASSYDETQYF

D: -
length: 14
size: once
V: TRBV20-1
J: TRBJ1-2
DNA: TGCAGTGCTTCCGACGTCGGTCCTGACTATGGCTACACCTTC
CDR3: CSASDVGPDYGYTF

D: -
length: 16
size: few
V: TRBV7-2
J: TRBJ2-1
DNA: TGTGCCAGCATAGGGGGAGGCGGGTTATCCTACAATGAGCAGTTCTTC
CDR3: CASIGGGGLSYNEQFF

D: -
length: 13
size: -
V: TRBV2
J: TRBJ2-5
DNA: TGTGCCAGCAGTGACAGCGTCCAAGAGACCCAGTACTTC
CDR3: CASSDSVQETQYF

D: -
length: 13
size: few
V: TRBV4-3
J: TRBJ1-1
DNA: TGCGCCAGCAGCCAAGGACGGAAGTCCCTTGGTTTCTTT
CDR3: CASSQGRKSLGFF

D: -
length: 14
size: few
V: TRBV27
J: TRBJ1-1
DNA: TGTGCCAGCAGTCCCGGGACGGTTAGGACTGAAGCTTTCTTT
CDR3: CASSPGTVRTEAFF

D: -
length: 17
size: few
V: TRBV7-9
J: TRBJ2-1
DNA: TGTGCCAGCAGCTTAGGCGGTGTGGGACCGATTTTAGGGGAGCAGTTCTTC
CDR3: CASSLGGVGPILGEQFF

D: -
length: 15
size: -
V: TRBV18
J: TRBJ2-3
DNA: TGTGCCAGCTCACCACCGGCGGGGCGGATAGATACGCAGTATTTT
CDR3: CASSPPAGRIDTQYF

D: -
length: 11
size: -
V: TRBV6-5
J: TRBJ2-3
DNA: TGTGCCAGCAGAAACTCAGATACGCAGTATTTT
CDR3: CASRNSDTQYF

D: -
length: 14
size: few
V: TRBV11-2
J: TRBJ2-3
DNA: TGTGCCAGCAGCTTAGACCGATGGGCAGATACGCAGTATTTT
CDR3: CASSLDRWADTQYF

D: -
length: 15
size: -
V: TRBV27
J: TRBJ2-2
DNA: TGTGCCAGCAGTTTATCCGGAGGGTTGGTTGGGGAGCTGTTTTTT
CDR3: CASSLSGGLVGELFF

D: -
length: 22
size: few
V: TRBV4-3
J: TRBJ2-2
DNA: TGCGCCAGCAGCCAAGCCCCCTCGACTGACTATTGGGGAACCACGAACACCGGGGAGCTGTTTTTT
CDR3: CASSQAPSTDYWGTTNTGELFF

D: -
length: 16
size: few
V: TRBV7-2
J: TRBJ1-2
DNA: TGTGCCAGCAGCCTGGACAGACCTTATTTGACCTATGGCTACACCTTC
CDR3: CASSLDRPYLTYGYTF

D: TRBD1
length: 15
size: many
V: TRBV20-1
J: TRBJ2-1
DNA: TGCAGTGCTCCCCGGACAGGGACTTTCTACAATGAGCAGTTCTTC
CDR3: CSAPRTGTFYNEQFF

D: -
length: 11
size: few
V: TRBV15
J: TRBJ2-4
DNA: TGTGCCACCCGACAGAGAAACATTCAGTACTTC
CDR3: CATRQRNIQYF

D: -
length: 15
size: -
V: TRBV7-2
J: TRBJ2-5
DNA: TGTGCCAGCAGCTTCGGGCGGGAACACCAAGAGACCCAGTACTTC
CDR3: CASSFGREHQETQYF

D: -
length: 15
size: few
V: TRBV20-1
J: TRBJ1-2
DNA: TGCAGTGCTTTTGCCCAGCAACAAACTAACTATGGCTACACCTTC
CDR3: CSAFAQQQTNYGYTF

D: -
length: 14
size: -
V: TRBV5-1
J: TRBJ2-1
DNA: TGCGCCAGCAGCGCAGGGACCGGGGACGAGACCCAGTTCTTC
CDR3: CASSAGTGDETQFF

D: -
length: 11
size: -
V: TRBV4-1
J: TRBJ2-1
DNA: TGCGCCAGCAGACAGCACAATGAGCAGTTCTTC
CDR3: CASRQHNEQFF

D: TRBD1
length: 15
size: -
V: TRBV7-2
J: TRBJ1-2
DNA: TGTGCCAGCAGCCCAAGGACAGGGGATACTTATGGCTACACCTTC
CDR3: CASSPRTGDTYGYTF

D: -
length: 12
size: few
V: TRBV5-5
J: TRBJ1-5
DNA: TGTGCCAGCAGCTTGGTCGGTATACCCCAGCATTTT
CDR3: CASSLVGIPQHF

D: TRBD1
length: 15
size: -
V: TRBV27
J: TRBJ1-5
DNA: TGTGCCAGCAGTTTTAACGACAGGGCCAATCAGCCCCAGCATTTT
CDR3: CASSFNDRANQPQHF

D: -
length: 13
size: few
V: TRBV5-1
J: TRBJ2-5
DNA: TGCGCCAGCAGCTTACAGGGTCCAGAGACCCAGTACTTC
CDR3: CASSLQGPETQYF

D: -
length: 14
size: few
V: TRBV13
J: TRBJ2-5
DNA: TGTGCCAGCAGCTTCCGAGGGGTAGACGAGACCCAGTACTTC
CDR3: CASSFRGVDETQYF

D: -
length: 15
size: -
V: TRBV9
J: TRBJ1-4
DNA: TGTGCCAGCAGCCCCCACCCTGCAACTAATGAAAAACTGTTTTTT
CDR3: CASSPHPATNEKLFF

D: TRBD1
length: 15
size: -
V: TRBV15
J: TRBJ2-1
DNA: TGTGCCACCAGCAGCGGATACAGGGGGCTTGATGAGCAGTTCTTC
CDR3: CATSSGYRGLDEQFF

D: TRBD1
length: 15
size: -
V: TRBV6-2/TRBV6-3
J: TRBJ2-2
DNA: TGTGCCAGCAAAATGACAGGGGCGAACACCGGGGAGCTGTTTTTT
CDR3: CASKMTGANTGELFF

D: TRBD1
length: 13
size: few
V: TRBV24-1
J: TRBJ2-3
DNA: TGTGCCATCACGGACAGGGACACAGATACGCAGTATTTT
CDR3: CAITDRDTDTQYF

D: -
length: 14
size: -
V: TRBV11-2
J: TRBJ2-5
DNA: TGTGCCAGCAGCTTCACAGACACTCAAGAGACCCAGTACTTC
CDR3: CASSFTDTQETQYF

D: TRBD1
length: 15
size: -
V: TRBV7-2
J: TRBJ1-3
DNA: TGTGCCAGCAGCTCCCGGACAGGGTTAGGAAACACCATATATTTT
CDR3: CASSSRTGLGNTIYF

D: -
length: 14
size: -
V: TRBV20-1
J: TRBJ1-2
DNA: TGCAGTGCTAGGAAGTCCGGGACATACTATGGCTACACCTTC
CDR3: CSARKSGTYYGYTF

D: TRBD1
length: 15
size: few
V: TRBV4-2
J: TRBJ2-5
DNA: TGTGCCAGCAGCCAAGAGCTACAGGGGGCAGAGACCCAGTACTTC
CDR3: CASSQELQGAETQYF

D: -
length: 15
size: few
V: TRBV12-3/TRBV12-4
J: TRBJ1-2
DNA: TGTGCCAGCAGCCCCCCCTATATCACTAACTATGGCTACACCTTC
CDR3: CASSPPYITNYGYTF

D: TRBD2
length: 14
size: -
V: TRBV5-5
J: TRBJ2-5
DNA: TGTGCCAGCAGCCCTCCCGGCGGGGGAGAGACCCAGTACTTC
CDR3: CASSPPGGGETQYF